This T cell receptor beta chain emerged from a study of blood T cell repertoires in COVID-19. Ages ranged from roughly 18 to 95 years, with residence in more than 20 US areas. TCRdb's copy holds only in-frame clones and misses some; the assay was immunoSEQ multiplex PCR. Of some 260,000 clones in the sample, around nine tenths were seen once. V shed 5 bases and J 4 bases; nucleotides not matched to a gene: 4. The CDR3 sequence is 15 residues long. Germline CDR1 reads SEHNR; CDR2 reads FQNEAQ (reference sequence). The chain uses TRBV7-9 and TRBJ1-4; TRBD1 aligns across 10 bases. This TCR was sampled from a middle-aged man who had recovered from COVID-19. The sequencing input was PBMCs or T cells enriched from blood (not recorded which). CDR3 loop: CASSLGQGGNEKLFF. The DNA for the CDR3 is TGTGCCAGCAGCCTCGGACAGGGGGGTAATGAAAAACTGTTTTTT.